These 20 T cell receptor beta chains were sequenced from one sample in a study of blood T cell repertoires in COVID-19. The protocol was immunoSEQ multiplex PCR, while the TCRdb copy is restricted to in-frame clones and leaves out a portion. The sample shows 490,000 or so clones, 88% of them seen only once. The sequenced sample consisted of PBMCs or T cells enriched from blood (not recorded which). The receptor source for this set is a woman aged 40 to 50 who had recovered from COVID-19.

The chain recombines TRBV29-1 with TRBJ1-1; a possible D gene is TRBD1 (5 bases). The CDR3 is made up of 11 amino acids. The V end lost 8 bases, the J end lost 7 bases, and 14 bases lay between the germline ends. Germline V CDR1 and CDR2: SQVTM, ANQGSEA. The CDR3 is CSSARGIEAFF. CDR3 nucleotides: TGCAGCTCTGCGCGGGGGATTGAAGCTTTCTTT. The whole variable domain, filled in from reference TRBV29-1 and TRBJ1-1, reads SAVISQKPSRDICQRGTSLTIQCQVDSQVTMMFWYRQQPGQSLTLIATANQGSEATYESGFVIDKFPISRPNLTFSTLTVSNMSPEDSSIYLCSSARGIEAFFGQGTRLTVV.

CDR3 in amino acids: CASSPGGTSGSNAYNEQFF. As DNA, the CDR3 is TGCGCCAGCAGCCCTGGGGGGACTAGCGGGAGCAACGCCTACAATGAGCAGTTCTTC. The chain links TRBV5-1 to TRBJ2-1; 14 bases line up with TRBD2. The germline V gene has CDR1 SGHRS and CDR2 YFSETQ. The ends lost 4 bases at V and 2 bases at J; junction bases unmatched: 11. The CDR3 covers 19 residues.

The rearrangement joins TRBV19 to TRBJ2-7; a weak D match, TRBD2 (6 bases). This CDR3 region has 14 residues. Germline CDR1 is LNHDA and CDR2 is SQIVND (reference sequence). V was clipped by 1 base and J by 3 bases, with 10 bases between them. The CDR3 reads CASSIARDGYEQYF. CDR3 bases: TGTGCCAGTAGTATAGCGCGGGACGGCTACGAGCAGTACTTC.

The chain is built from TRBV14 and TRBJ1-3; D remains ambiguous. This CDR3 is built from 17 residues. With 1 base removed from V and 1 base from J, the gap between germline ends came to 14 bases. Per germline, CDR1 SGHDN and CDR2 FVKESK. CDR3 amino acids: CASSQAGAAPSGNTIYF. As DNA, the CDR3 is TGTGCCAGCAGCCAAGCGGGAGCCGCGCCGTCTGGAAACACCATATATTTT.

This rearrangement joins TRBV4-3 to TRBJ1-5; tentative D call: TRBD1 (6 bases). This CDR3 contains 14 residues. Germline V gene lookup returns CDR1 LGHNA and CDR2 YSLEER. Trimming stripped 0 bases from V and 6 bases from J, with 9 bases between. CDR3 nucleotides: TGCGCCAGCAGCCAAGAGGGGGGGCTTCAGCCCCAGCATTTT. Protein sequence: CASSQEGGLQPQHF.

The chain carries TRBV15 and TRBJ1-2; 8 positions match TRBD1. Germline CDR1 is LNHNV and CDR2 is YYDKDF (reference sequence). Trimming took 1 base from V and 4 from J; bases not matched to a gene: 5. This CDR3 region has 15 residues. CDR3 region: CATSRGGTGAYGYTF. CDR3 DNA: TGTGCCACCAGCAGAGGAGGGACAGGTGCCTATGGCTACACCTTC.

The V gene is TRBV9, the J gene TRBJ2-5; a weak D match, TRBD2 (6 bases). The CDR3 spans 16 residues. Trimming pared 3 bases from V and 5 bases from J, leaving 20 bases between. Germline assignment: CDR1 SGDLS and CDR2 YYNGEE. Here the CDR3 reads CASSGGPGLLGETQYF. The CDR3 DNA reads TGTGCCAGCAGCGGGGGACCGGGACTCCTCGGGGAGACCCAGTACTTC.

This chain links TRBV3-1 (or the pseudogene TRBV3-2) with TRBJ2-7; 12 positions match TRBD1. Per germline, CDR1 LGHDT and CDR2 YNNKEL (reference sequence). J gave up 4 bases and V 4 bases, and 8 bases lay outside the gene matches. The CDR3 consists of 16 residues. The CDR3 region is CASSPQGQGAVYEQYF. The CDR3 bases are TGTGCCAGCAGCCCTCAGGGACAGGGGGCTGTTTACGAGCAGTACTTC.

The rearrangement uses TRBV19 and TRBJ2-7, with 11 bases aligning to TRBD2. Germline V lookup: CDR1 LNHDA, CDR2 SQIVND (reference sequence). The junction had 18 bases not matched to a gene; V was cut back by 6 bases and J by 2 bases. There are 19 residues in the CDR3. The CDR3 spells CASSLKQGRPTSGAYEQYF. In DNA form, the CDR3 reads TGTGCCAGTAGCCTAAAGCAGGGGCGGCCGACTAGCGGGGCCTACGAGCAGTACTTC.

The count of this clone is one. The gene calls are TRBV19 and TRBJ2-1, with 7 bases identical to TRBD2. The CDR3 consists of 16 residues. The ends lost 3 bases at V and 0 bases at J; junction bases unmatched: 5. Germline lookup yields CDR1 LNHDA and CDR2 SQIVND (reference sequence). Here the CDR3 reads CASSMGRGSSYNEQFF. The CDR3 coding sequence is TGTGCCAGTAGTATGGGGCGGGGGAGCTCCTACAATGAGCAGTTCTTC.

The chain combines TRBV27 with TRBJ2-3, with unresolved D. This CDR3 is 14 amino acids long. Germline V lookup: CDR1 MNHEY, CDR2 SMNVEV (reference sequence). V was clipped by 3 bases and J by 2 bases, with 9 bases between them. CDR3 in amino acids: CASSLGFFTDTQYF. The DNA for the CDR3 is TGTGCCAGCAGTTTGGGCTTCTTCACAGATACGCAGTATTTT.

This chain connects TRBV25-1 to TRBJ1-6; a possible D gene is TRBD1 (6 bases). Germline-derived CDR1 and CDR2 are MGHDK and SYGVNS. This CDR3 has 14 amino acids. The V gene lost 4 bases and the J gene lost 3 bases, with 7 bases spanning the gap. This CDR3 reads CASSGDNYNSPLHF. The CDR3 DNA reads TGTGCCAGCAGTGGGGACAACTATAATTCACCCCTCCACTTT.

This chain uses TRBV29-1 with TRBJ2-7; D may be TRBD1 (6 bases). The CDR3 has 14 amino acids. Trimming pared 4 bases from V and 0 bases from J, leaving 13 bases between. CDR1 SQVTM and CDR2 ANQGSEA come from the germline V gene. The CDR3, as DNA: TGCAGCGTTGGGGGACGGGACATCTCCTACGAGCAGTACTTC. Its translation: CSVGGRDISYEQYF.

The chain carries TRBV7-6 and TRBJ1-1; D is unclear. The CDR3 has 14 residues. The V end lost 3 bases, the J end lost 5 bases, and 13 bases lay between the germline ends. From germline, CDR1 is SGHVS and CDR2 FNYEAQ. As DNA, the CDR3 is TGTGCCAGCAGCTTTTTCCCAGGCGAAACTGAAGCTTTCTTT. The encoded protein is CASSFFPGETEAFF. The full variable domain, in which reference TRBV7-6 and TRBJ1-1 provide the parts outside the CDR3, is GAGVSQSPRYKVTKRGQDVALRCDPISGHVSLYWYRQALGQGPEFLTYFNYEAQQDKSGLPNDRFSAERPEGSISTLTIQRTEQRDSAMYRCASSFFPGETEAFFGQGTRLTVV.

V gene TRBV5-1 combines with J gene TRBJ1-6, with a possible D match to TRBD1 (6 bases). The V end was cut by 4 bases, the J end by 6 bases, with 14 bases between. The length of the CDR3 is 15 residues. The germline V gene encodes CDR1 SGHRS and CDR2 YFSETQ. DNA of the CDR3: TGCGCCAGCAGCGTACGGCACAGGGCTAATTCACCCCTCCACTTT. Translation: CASSVRHRANSPLHF.

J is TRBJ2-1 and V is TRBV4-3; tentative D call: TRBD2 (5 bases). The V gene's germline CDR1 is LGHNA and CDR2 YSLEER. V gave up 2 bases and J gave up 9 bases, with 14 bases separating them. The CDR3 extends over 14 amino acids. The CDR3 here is CASSQRSGEGEQFF. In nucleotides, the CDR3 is TGCGCCAGCAGCCAAAGATCAGGTGAGGGTGAGCAGTTCTTC.

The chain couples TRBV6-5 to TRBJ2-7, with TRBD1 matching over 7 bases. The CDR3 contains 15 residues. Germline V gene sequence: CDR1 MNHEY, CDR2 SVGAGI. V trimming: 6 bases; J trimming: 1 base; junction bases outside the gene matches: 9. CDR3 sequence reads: CASSSTGTESYEQYF. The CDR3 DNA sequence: TGTGCCAGCAGCTCTACGGGGACAGAATCCTACGAGCAGTACTTC.

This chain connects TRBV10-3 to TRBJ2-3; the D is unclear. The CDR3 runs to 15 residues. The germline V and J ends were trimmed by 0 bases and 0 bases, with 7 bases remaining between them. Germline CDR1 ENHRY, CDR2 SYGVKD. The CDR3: CAISESTYSTDTQYF. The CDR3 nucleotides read TGTGCCATCAGTGAGTCGACATATAGCACAGATACGCAGTATTTT.

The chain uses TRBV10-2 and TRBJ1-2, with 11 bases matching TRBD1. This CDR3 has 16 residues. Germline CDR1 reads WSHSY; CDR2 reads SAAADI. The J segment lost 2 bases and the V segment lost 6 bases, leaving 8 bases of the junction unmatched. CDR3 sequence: CASRVGQGARNYGYTF. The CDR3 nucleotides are TGCGCCAGCAGGGTCGGACAGGGGGCCAGGAACTATGGCTACACCTTC.

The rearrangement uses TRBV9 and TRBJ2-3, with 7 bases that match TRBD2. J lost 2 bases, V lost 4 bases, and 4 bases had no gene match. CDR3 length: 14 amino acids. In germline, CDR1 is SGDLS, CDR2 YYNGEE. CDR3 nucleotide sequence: TGTGCCAGCAGCTCTAGCGGCTACACAGATACGCAGTATTTT. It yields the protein CASSSSGYTDTQYF.